The clone carrying this T cell receptor beta chain was counted at least ten times. What it recognizes is unknown. This entry is derived from a study of regulatory T cells in long-lasting Graves disease. Study-level points and caveats: Limited samples may have lowered accuracy. Those with persistent disease had in common more public clonotypes (about 3,000) than new patients (approximately 970).

iRepertoire HTBI primers and Arm-PCR of CDR3 regions built TCR beta libraries. MiXCR, applied by TCRdb to the multiplex PCR reads, yields one record per CDR3 protein. This sample yields a few hundred thousand distinct CDR3 sequences, of which 20% to 25% are seen a single time; around 7% belongs to the top ten. Germline V gene sequence: CDR1 SEHNR, CDR2 FQNEAQ (reference sequence). This CDR3 comprises 13 residues. V was clipped by 6 bases and J by 5 bases, with 13 bases between them. The time point was: persistent/refractory GD, antithyroid drugs over 5 years with positive TRAb. PBMCs provided the RNA from which the TCR library was made.

This sequence was found in a female donor with Graves disease. The chain has TRBV7-9 and TRBJ2-5; D not resolved. The material was peripheral blood mononuclear cells (PBMCs), obtained when the disease was refractory, from a patient treated with antithyroid drugs. The chain's CDR3 is CASSPTERETQYF. CDR3 DNA sequence: TGTGCCAGCAGTCCTACCGAGAGGGAGACCCAGTACTTC.